The 21 T cell receptor beta chains below were found in one sample sequenced in a study of shared clonotypes between healthy human individuals. Assay used: immunoSEQ multiplex PCR; TCRdb lists only in-frame clones, some missing. The sample contains around 700,000 clones, around 72% of which appear only once. Sequencing was performed on memory CD4+ T cells sorted from blood. Subset noted: CD45RA-negative fraction. All receptors come from a woman in her thirties in good health.

The gene calls are TRBV15 and TRBJ2-1; 7 bases line up with TRBD1. V was clipped by 3 bases and J by 5 bases; unmatched bases: 10. Per germline, CDR1 LNHNV and CDR2 YYDKDF (reference sequence). The length of the CDR3 is 16 residues. CDR3 DNA: TGTGCCACCAGCAGGTCGAAGGGGACAGAAAACAATGAGCAGTTCTTC. Amino acid sequence: CATSRSKGTENNEQFF.

J is TRBJ2-1 and V is TRBV5-1, with D perhaps assigned TRBD1 or TRBD2 (5 bases each). This CDR3 region has 15 residues. V was clipped by 7 bases and J by 0 bases, with 14 bases between them. Germline V lookup: CDR1 SGHRS, CDR2 YFSETQ. CDR3 in DNA: TGCGCCAGCGGGGCGGGTGGGGGCTCCTACAATGAGCAGTTCTTC. Protein product: CASGAGGGSYNEQFF.

Turning to this clone: This specimen includes other DNA sequences encoding the same CDR3. V gene TRBV18 combines with J gene TRBJ2-7; no definite D call. Per germline, CDR1 KGHSH and CDR2 LQKENI. The CDR3 is 13 amino acids. Trimming took off 3 bases at V and 3 bases at J, with 9 bases between the two ends. The CDR3 loop is CASSPPGVYEQYF. In nucleotides, the CDR3 is TGTGCCAGCTCACCCCCCGGTGTCTACGAGCAGTACTTC. Based on the CDR3 plus reference TRBV18 and TRBJ2-7, the full variable domain is NAGVMQNPRHLVRRRGQEARLRCSPMKGHSHVYWYRQLPEEGLKFMVYLQKENIIDESGMPKERFSAEFPKEGPSILRIQQVVRGDSAAYFCASSPPGVYEQYFGPGTRLTVT.

The rearrangement uses TRBV7-3 and TRBJ2-1; a possible D gene is TRBD2 (6 bases). The CDR3 has 17 residues. The V end was cut by 5 bases, the J end by 0 bases, with 17 bases between. Germline V gene sequence: CDR1 SGHTA, CDR2 FQGTGA. The CDR3 coding sequence is TGTGCCAGCAGCGTTGGGGACTTCCCGAGCTCCTACAATGAGCAGTTCTTC. Protein product: CASSVGDFPSSYNEQFF.

The V gene is TRBV4-1, the J gene TRBJ1-1; a possible D gene is TRBD1 (5 bases). The CDR3 is made up of 16 amino acids. From germline, CDR1 is MGHRA and CDR2 YSYEKL. V dropped 2 bases and J dropped 8 bases, with 21 bases sitting between them. In DNA form, the CDR3 reads TGCGCCAGCAGCCAACGTGGGGGGAATAGACCCAAGGAAGCTTTCTTT. This sequence encodes CASSQRGGNRPKEAFF.

The genes are TRBV28 and TRBJ1-5, with 8 bases fitting TRBD1. V gave up 6 bases and J gave up 2 bases; unmatched junction bases: 6. CDR1 and CDR2 (germline): MDHEN, SYDVKM. The CDR3 runs to 15 residues. The CDR3 DNA follows: TGTGCCAGCAGACGGACAGGGACCCGCAATCAGCCCCAGCATTTT. This gives the protein CASRRTGTRNQPQHF.

The CDR3 loop reads CAYTIGFNYGYTF. CDR3 in DNA: TGTGCCTATACAATTGGTTTCAACTATGGCTACACCTTC. This chain joins TRBV30 and TRBJ1-2; D unclear. Germline-derived CDR1 and CDR2 are GTSNPN and SVGIG (reference sequence). Trimming removed 7 bases at V and 2 bases at J, with 14 bases between. The CDR3 extends over 13 amino acids. Looking up the rest from reference TRBV30 and TRBJ1-2 gives the full variable domain: SQTIHQWPATLVQPVGSPLSLECTVEGTSNPNLYWYRQAAGRGLQLLFYSVGIGQISSEVPQNLSASRPQDRQFILSSKKLLLSDSGFYLCAYTIGFNYGYTFGSGTRLTVV.

This chain uses TRBV4-1 with TRBJ2-5; TRBD1 aligns across 8 bases. The V segment lost 0 bases and the J segment 5 bases; nucleotides outside the gene matches: 8. Looked up from germline, CDR1 is MGHRA and CDR2 is YSYEKL. This CDR3 is 16 amino acids long. DNA of the CDR3: TGCGCCAGCAGCCAAGAGGGGCAGGGGGCGCAGGAGACCCAGTACTTC. Encoded protein: CASSQEGQGAQETQYF.

V usage is TRBV6-1 and J usage is TRBJ1-1, with 10 bases aligning to TRBD1. This CDR3 contains 14 residues. Germline trimming cut 5 bases from V and 5 bases from J; bases unmatched to any gene: 5. Germline V lookup: CDR1 MNHNS, CDR2 SASEGT. CDR3 region: CASSPGQGITEAFF. The CDR3 coding sequence is TGTGCCAGCAGTCCGGGACAGGGGATTACTGAAGCTTTCTTT.

The chain recombines TRBV11-2 with TRBJ1-1; D ambiguous. V lost 2 bases and J lost 5, with 12 bases in between. The CDR3 covers 14 residues. The germline V gene encodes CDR1 SGHAT and CDR2 FQNNGV. The CDR3 loop reads CASSLNHLGTEAFF. The CDR3 DNA reads as TGTGCCAGCAGCTTAAATCACTTGGGTACTGAAGCTTTCTTT. The variable domain in full, with the rest retrieved from reference TRBV11-2 and TRBJ1-1, is EAGVAQSPRYKIIEKRQSVAFWCNPISGHATLYWYQQILGQGPKLLIQFQNNGVVDDSQLPKDRFSAERLKGVDSTLKIQPAKLEDSAVYLCASSLNHLGTEAFFGQGTRLTVV.

The rearrangement uses TRBV6-1 and TRBJ1-5; D gene unclear. Germline values: CDR1 MNHNS, CDR2 SASEGT. The CDR3 extends over 13 amino acids. Trimming shortened V by 4 bases and J by 4 bases, and 8 bases separated the two germline ends. DNA for the CDR3: TGTGCCAGCAGTGTGTCACTAAATCAGCCCCAGCATTTT. It encodes CASSVSLNQPQHF.

This rearrangement joins TRBV19 to TRBJ2-7; TRBD2 matches 8 bases. This CDR3 has 16 amino acids. Germline CDR1 is LNHDA and CDR2 is SQIVND (reference sequence). J gave up 7 bases and V 4 bases, and 15 bases lay outside the gene matches. CDR3 sequence: CASSSHTSGTYVEQYF. CDR3 nucleotide sequence: TGTGCCAGTAGTAGCCACACTAGCGGTACCTACGTAGAGCAGTACTTC.

This clone was observed a handful of times. This rearrangement joins TRBV5-1 to TRBJ1-4; weak D call: TRBD1 (6 bases). The germline V gene encodes CDR1 SGHRS and CDR2 YFSETQ. Trimming cost V 1 base and J 7 bases, with 11 bases left between them. The CDR3 has 14 amino acids. In nucleotides, the CDR3 is TGCGCCAGCAGCTTGACACAGGGAGGTGAAAAACTGTTTTTT. Translated, it gives CASSLTQGGEKLFF.

The genes are TRBV28 and TRBJ1-4; D call uncertain. This CDR3 spans 11 amino acids. The V end was cut by 3 bases, the J end by 9 bases, with 5 bases between. Germline CDR1 and CDR2: MDHEN and SYDVKM. CDR3 in amino acids: CASSLMKKLFF. The CDR3, as DNA: TGTGCCAGCAGTTTGATGAAAAAACTGTTTTTT.

The chain carries TRBV5-1 and TRBJ1-5; D may be TRBD1 (5 bases). V gave up 4 bases and J gave up 6 bases, with 17 bases separating them. Germline V gene data show CDR1 as SGHRS and CDR2 as YFSETQ. CDR3 length: 15 amino acids. For the CDR3, the DNA is TGCGCCAGCAGCCCGGGACCGGAGGGTGCTCAGCCCCAGCATTTT. This translates into CASSPGPEGAQPQHF. The full variable domain, its missing parts supplied by reference TRBV5-1 and TRBJ1-5, is KAGVTQTPRYLIKTRGQQVTLSCSPISGHRSVSWYQQTPGQGLQFLFEYFSETQRNKGNFPGRFSGRQFSNSRSEMNVSTLELGDSALYLCASSPGPEGAQPQHFGDGTRLSIL.

This rearrangement joins TRBV28 to TRBJ2-7, with a tentative D call TRBD2 (5 bases). The CDR3 is made up of 13 amino acids. Germline CDR1 reads MDHEN; CDR2 reads SYDVKM. Trimming removed 6 bases from V and 3 bases from J, with 12 bases in between. DNA of the CDR3: TGTGCCAGCAGGGCAGCGGAATACTACGAGCAGTACTTC. Protein sequence: CASRAAEYYEQYF.

This clone appeared a single time. The chain links TRBV5-1 to TRBJ2-1; 11 bases align to TRBD2. This CDR3 spans 16 amino acids. Germline CDR1 reads SGHRS; CDR2 reads YFSETQ. The J segment lost 7 bases and the V segment lost 5 bases, leaving 11 bases of the junction unmatched. The CDR3 loop is CASSLTGTSGLNEQFF. Written as DNA, the CDR3 is TGCGCCAGCAGTCTTACTGGGACTAGCGGATTAAATGAGCAGTTCTTC.

CDR3 nucleotide sequence: TGTGCCATCAGTGACGGATATGGCTACACCTTC. Amino acids: CAISDGYGYTF. V usage is TRBV10-3 and J usage is TRBJ1-2, with unresolved D. Germline assignment: CDR1 ENHRY and CDR2 SYGVKD. The CDR3 length is 11 residues. V lost 3 bases, J lost 5 bases, and 4 bases lay in between.

The rearrangement uses TRBV6-1 and TRBJ2-3; D gene unclear. The CDR3 is 13 residues long. The germline CDR1 and CDR2 sequences are MNHNS and SASEGT. V gave up 4 bases and J gave up 5 bases, with 10 bases separating them. For the CDR3, the DNA is TGTGCCAGCAGTGGAACAAGAGTAGATACGCAGTATTTT. Translation gives CASSGTRVDTQYF.

This clone showed up just a few times. The chain links TRBV4-1 to TRBJ1-5, with D hard to call. The CDR3 covers 14 residues. Trimming took off 1 base at V and 7 bases at J, with 11 bases between the two ends. The germline CDR1 and CDR2 sequences are MGHRA and YSYEKL. CDR3 region: CASSQGPGYQPQHF. Here the CDR3 DNA reads TGCGCCAGCAGCCAAGGGCCCGGGTACCAGCCCCAGCATTTT.

The chain links TRBV18 to TRBJ2-6; D not certain. This CDR3 is built from 14 residues. From germline, CDR1 is KGHSH and CDR2 LQKENI. With 4 bases removed from V and 1 base from J, the gap between germline ends came to 5 bases. This CDR3 reads CASSQGSGANVLTF. The CDR3 coding sequence is TGTGCCAGCTCACAGGGATCTGGGGCCAACGTCCTGACTTTC.